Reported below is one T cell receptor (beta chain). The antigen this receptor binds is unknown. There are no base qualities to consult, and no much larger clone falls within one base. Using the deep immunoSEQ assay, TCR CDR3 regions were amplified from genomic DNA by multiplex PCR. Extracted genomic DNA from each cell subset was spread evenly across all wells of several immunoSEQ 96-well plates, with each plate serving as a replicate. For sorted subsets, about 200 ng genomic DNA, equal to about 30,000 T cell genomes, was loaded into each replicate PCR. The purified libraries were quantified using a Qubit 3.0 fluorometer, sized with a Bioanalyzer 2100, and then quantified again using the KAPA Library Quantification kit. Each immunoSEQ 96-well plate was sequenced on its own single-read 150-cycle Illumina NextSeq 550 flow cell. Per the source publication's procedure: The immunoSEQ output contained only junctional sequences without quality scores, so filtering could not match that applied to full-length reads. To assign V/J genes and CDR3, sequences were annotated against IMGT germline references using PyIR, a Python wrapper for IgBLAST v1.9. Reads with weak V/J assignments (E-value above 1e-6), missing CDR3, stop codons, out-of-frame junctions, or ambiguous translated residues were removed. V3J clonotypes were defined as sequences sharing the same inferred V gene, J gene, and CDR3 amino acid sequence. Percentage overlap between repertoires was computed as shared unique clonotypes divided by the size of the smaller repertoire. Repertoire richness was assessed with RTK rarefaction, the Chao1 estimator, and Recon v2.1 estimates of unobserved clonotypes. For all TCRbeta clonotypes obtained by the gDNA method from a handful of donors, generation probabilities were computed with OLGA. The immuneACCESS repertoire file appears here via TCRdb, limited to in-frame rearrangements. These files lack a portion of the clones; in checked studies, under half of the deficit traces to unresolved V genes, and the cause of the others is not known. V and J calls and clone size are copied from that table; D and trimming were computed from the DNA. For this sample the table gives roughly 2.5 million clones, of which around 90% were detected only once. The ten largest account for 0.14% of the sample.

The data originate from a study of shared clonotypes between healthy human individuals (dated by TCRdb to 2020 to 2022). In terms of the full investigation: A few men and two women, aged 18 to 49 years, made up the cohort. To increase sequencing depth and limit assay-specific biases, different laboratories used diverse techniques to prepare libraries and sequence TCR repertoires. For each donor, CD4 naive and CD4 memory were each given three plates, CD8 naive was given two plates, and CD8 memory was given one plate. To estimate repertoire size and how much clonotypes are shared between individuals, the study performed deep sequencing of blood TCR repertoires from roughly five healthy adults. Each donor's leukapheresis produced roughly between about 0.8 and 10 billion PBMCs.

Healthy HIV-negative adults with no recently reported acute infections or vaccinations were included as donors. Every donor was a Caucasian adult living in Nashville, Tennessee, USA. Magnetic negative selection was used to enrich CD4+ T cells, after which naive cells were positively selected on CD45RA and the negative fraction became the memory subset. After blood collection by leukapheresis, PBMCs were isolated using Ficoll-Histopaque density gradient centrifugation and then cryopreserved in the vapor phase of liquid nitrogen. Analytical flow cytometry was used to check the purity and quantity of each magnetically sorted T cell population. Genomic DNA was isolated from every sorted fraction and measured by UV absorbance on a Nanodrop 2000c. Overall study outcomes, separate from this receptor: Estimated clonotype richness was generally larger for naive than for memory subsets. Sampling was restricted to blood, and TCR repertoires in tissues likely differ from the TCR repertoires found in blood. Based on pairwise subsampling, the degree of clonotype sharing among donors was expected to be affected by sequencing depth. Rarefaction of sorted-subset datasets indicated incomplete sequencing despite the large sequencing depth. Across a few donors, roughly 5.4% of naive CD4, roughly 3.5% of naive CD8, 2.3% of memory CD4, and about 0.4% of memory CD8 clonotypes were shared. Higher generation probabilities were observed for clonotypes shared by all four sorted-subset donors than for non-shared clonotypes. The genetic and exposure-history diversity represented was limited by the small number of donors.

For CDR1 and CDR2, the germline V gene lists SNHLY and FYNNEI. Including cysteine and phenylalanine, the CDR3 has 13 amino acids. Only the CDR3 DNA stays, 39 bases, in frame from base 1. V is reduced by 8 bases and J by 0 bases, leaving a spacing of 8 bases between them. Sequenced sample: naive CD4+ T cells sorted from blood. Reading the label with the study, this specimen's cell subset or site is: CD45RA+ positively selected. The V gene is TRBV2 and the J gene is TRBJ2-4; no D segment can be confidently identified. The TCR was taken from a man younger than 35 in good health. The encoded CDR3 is CASSLVAKNIQYF. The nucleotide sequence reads TGTGCCAGCTCTCTCGTAGCCAAAAACATTCAGTACTTC. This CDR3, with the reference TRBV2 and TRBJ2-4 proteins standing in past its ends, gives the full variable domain EPEVTQTPSHQVTQMGQEVILRCVPISNHLYFYWYRQILGQKVEFLVSFYNNEISEKSEIFDDQFSVERPDGSNFTLKIRSTKLEDSAMYFCASSLVAKNIQYFGAGTRLSVL.